A single sample is the source of the 16 T cell receptor beta chains below, sequenced in a study of blood T cell repertoires in COVID-19 (TCRdb year 2020). The library relied on the immunoSEQ multiplex PCR assay. This immuneACCESS table, as held by TCRdb, lists in-frame sequences with V and J called but not all clones. Of the missing ones, under half trace to an unresolved V gene in checked studies; the others have no known cause. This sample comprises 120,000 or so clones, less than 85% of them detected only once. The biggest ten clones account for around 3.5% of the sample. The source material was peripheral blood. The receptors originated from a woman over 75 with acute or convalescent COVID-19.

The chain recombines TRBV28 with TRBJ1-4; no clear D. The V gene's germline CDR1 is MDHEN and CDR2 SYDVKM. V shed 4 bases and J shed 8 bases, with 8 bases lying between them. The CDR3 runs to 12 residues. CDR3 coding DNA: TGTGCCAGCAGTTCCCTCCGGGAAAAACTGTTTTTT. Translated, it gives CASSSLREKLFF.

In its sample, this clone is medium-sized. The chain recombines TRBV27 with TRBJ2-1; possible D gene TRBD1, 6 bases. The germline V and J ends were trimmed by 3 bases and 12 bases, with 15 bases remaining between them. The CDR3 extends over 13 amino acids. Germline assignment: CDR1 MNHEY and CDR2 SMNVEV (reference sequence). CDR3 protein: CASSFGPSRGQFF. The CDR3 DNA follows: TGTGCCAGCAGTTTCGGGCCCTCCAGGGGGCAGTTCTTC.

The chain uses TRBV24-1 and TRBJ1-6; maybe TRBD1 (6 bases). This CDR3 spans 17 amino acids. Trimming removed 7 bases at V and 1 base at J, with 16 bases between. Germline lookup yields CDR1 KGHDR and CDR2 SFDVKD. DNA of the CDR3: TGTGCCACCAGAGGGGTACAGGGAGAGTCCTATAATTCACCCCTCCACTTT. This encodes CATRGVQGESYNSPLHF.

The chain combines TRBV11-3 with TRBJ2-7; 8 nucleotides match TRBD2. This CDR3 has 14 residues. J gave up 4 bases and V 3 bases, and 5 bases lay outside the gene matches. Germline V gene lookup returns CDR1 SGHNT and CDR2 YENEEA. The CDR3: CASSFATSVYEQYF. The CDR3 DNA reads as TGTGCCAGCAGCTTTGCGACTAGCGTATACGAGCAGTACTTC.

This clone was detected only once. The gene calls are TRBV24-1 and TRBJ2-1; 8 nucleotides match TRBD2. CDR1 is KGHDR, CDR2 SFDVKD, per germline. CDR3 length: 15 amino acids. Trimming cost V 9 bases and J 4 bases; bases outside gene matches: 10. The CDR3, as DNA: TGTGCCACCGGATTAAGCGGGAGAGAGTACAATGAGCAGTTCTTC. Its protein is CATGLSGREYNEQFF.

V and J are TRBV24-1 and TRBJ2-3; 10 bases are a match to TRBD2. CDR1 is KGHDR, CDR2 SFDVKD, per germline. V lost 6 bases to trimming and J lost 4 bases; unmatched junction nucleotides: 3. This CDR3 has 14 residues. The CDR3 coding sequence is TGTGCCACCAGTCCCAGCGGGGGGGCAGATACGCAGTATTTT. This translates into CATSPSGGADTQYF.

The chain is built from TRBV11-2 and TRBJ2-3, with 9 bases identical to TRBD2. Trimming removed 0 bases from V and 6 bases from J; junction bases left unmatched: 4. The V gene's germline CDR1 is SGHAT and CDR2 FQNNGV. The CDR3 loop spans 15 amino acids. CDR3 in amino acids: CASSLEGLAGDTQYF. Here the CDR3 DNA reads TGTGCCAGCAGCTTAGAGGGACTAGCAGGCGATACGCAGTATTTT. Using reference TRBV11-2 and TRBJ2-3 for the parts outside the CDR3, the full variable domain is EAGVAQSPRYKIIEKRQSVAFWCNPISGHATLYWYQQILGQGPKLLIQFQNNGVVDDSQLPKDRFSAERLKGVDSTLKIQPAKLEDSAVYLCASSLEGLAGDTQYFGPGTRLTVL.

This clone was seen more than once but under ten times. The chain is built from TRBV7-2 and TRBJ1-5; the D gene is possibly TRBD1 (5 bases). CDR1 and CDR2 from the germline V gene are SGHTA and FQGNSA. The CDR3 is made up of 14 amino acids. V was shortened by 5 bases and J by 3 bases, with 11 bases between the two germline ends. The CDR3 region has the DNA TGTGCCAGCAGCCTCGACAGAATCAATCAGCCCCAGCATTTT. It codes for CASSLDRINQPQHF.

The gene calls are TRBV7-2 and TRBJ2-4; D remains unclear. Germline CDR1 SGHTA, CDR2 FQGNSA. Trimming removed 1 base from V and 4 bases from J, with 11 bases in between. CDR3 length: 15 residues. CDR3 nucleotide sequence: TGTGCCAGCAGCTTAGGACACCTGATGAAAAACATTCAGTACTTC. It codes for CASSLGHLMKNIQYF. The entire variable domain, with the rest obtained from reference TRBV7-2 and TRBJ2-4, is as follows: GAGVSQSPSNKVTEKGKDVELRCDPISGHTALYWYRQSLGQGLEFLIYFQGNSAPDKSGLPSDRFSAERTGGSVSTLTIQRTQQEDSAVYLCASSLGHLMKNIQYFGAGTRLSVL.

This clone has just one count. The chain combines TRBV7-3 with TRBJ1-2; 7 nucleotides align to TRBD1. CDR1 SGHTA and CDR2 FQGTGA come from the germline V gene. The CDR3 runs to 15 residues. J was trimmed by 4 bases and V by 5 bases; bases with no gene match: 10. The CDR3 loop reads CASSQGTDPTYGYTF. The CDR3 nucleotides read TGTGCCAGCAGCCAAGGGACAGATCCAACCTATGGCTACACCTTC.

CDR3 in amino acids: CAWSVQSNQPQHF. The CDR3 nucleotides read TGTGCCTGGAGTGTCCAGTCCAATCAGCCCCAGCATTTT. This rearrangement joins TRBV30 to TRBJ1-5; D is ambiguous. V was trimmed by 0 bases and J by 3 bases, leaving 6 bases between them. Per germline, CDR1 GTSNPN and CDR2 SVGIG (reference sequence). CDR3 length: 13 residues.

Only a few counts were recorded for this clone. V usage is TRBV29-1 and J usage is TRBJ1-1; 7 bases are a match to TRBD1. This CDR3 has 13 amino acids. The trim removed 4 bases at V and 1 base at J, leaving 3 bases unmatched. CDR1 is SQVTM and CDR2 is ANQGSEA in the germline V gene. CDR3 nucleotides: TGCAGCGTTGTGAGGGGGCGGAACACTGAAGCTTTCTTT. As protein: CSVVRGRNTEAFF.

The sample holds one count of this clone. The gene calls are TRBV7-2 and TRBJ2-6; tentatively, D is TRBD1 (5 bases). Germline V CDR1 and CDR2: SGHTA, FQGNSA. The germline V and J ends were trimmed by 1 base and 4 bases, with 14 bases remaining between them. The CDR3 runs to 17 residues. The CDR3 reads CASSLDFRVSGANVLTF. The CDR3 DNA reads as TGTGCCAGCAGCTTAGATTTCAGGGTATCAGGGGCCAACGTCCTGACTTTC.

This clone appeared a few times. The chain couples TRBV4-2 to TRBJ1-1, with TRBD1 matching 8 bases. The CDR3 consists of 15 residues. V dropped 4 bases and J dropped 0; count of bases not matched to a gene: 4. Germline CDR1 reads LGHNA; CDR2 reads YNFKEQ. CDR3 residues: CASSLGTGMNTEAFF. CDR3 nucleotides: TGTGCCAGCAGCCTAGGGACAGGTATGAACACTGAAGCTTTCTTT.

This chain links TRBV28 with TRBJ1-3; tentatively, D is TRBD1 (6 bases). Germline V gene data show CDR1 as MDHEN and CDR2 as SYDVKM. V lost 6 bases, J lost 4 bases, and 16 bases lay in between. CDR3 length: 15 residues. The CDR3 is CASSTSLGAGNTIYF. CDR3 in DNA: TGTGCCAGCAGCACAAGTTTGGGGGCCGGAAACACCATATATTTT.

The genes are TRBV29-1 and TRBJ2-2; a weak D match, TRBD1 (6 bases). The CDR3 is made up of 14 amino acids. Trimming stripped 7 bases from V and 0 bases from J, with 12 bases between. In germline, CDR1 is SQVTM, CDR2 ANQGSEA. The CDR3, as DNA: TGCAGCGCCGGACAGTACACGAACACCGGGGAGCTGTTTTTT. This encodes CSAGQYTNTGELFF.